These 20 T cell receptor beta chains originate from one sample sequenced in a study of cytotoxic CD8 clonotypes in ibrutinib-treated CLL. Using immunoSEQ multiplex PCR, the repertoire was profiled, and TCRdb retains in-frame clones only, with some absent. The sample has some 290,000 clones, roughly 85% seen once. This specimen consisted of PBMCs, obtained before ibrutinib treatment. Source of these receptors: a human donor with chronic lymphocytic leukemia.

V and J are TRBV19 and TRBJ2-1, with 9 bases fitting TRBD2. This CDR3 has 17 residues. Trimming at V came to 4 bases and at J to 5 bases, leaving 12 bases not matched to a gene. Germline V CDR1 and CDR2: LNHDA, SQIVND (reference sequence). The CDR3 reads CASSTQFSGRTNNEQFF. CDR3 sequence (DNA): TGTGCCAGTAGTACACAGTTTAGCGGGAGAACTAACAATGAGCAGTTCTTC.

The rearrangement uses TRBV18 and TRBJ2-1, with 9 bases aligning to TRBD2. The germline V gene has CDR1 KGHSH and CDR2 LQKENI. V shed 1 base, J shed 8 bases, and the junction held 9 bases outside the gene matches. The CDR3 extends over 16 amino acids. CDR3 sequence: CASSPRGAGGLHEQFF. DNA for the CDR3: TGTGCCAGCTCACCACGGGGAGCGGGAGGTCTTCATGAGCAGTTCTTC. Variable domain in full (rest from reference TRBV18 and TRBJ2-1): NAGVMQNPRHLVRRRGQEARLRCSPMKGHSHVYWYRQLPEEGLKFMVYLQKENIIDESGMPKERFSAEFPKEGPSILRIQQVVRGDSAAYFCASSPRGAGGLHEQFFGPGTRLTVL.

The chain is built from TRBV2 and TRBJ2-7; D gene ambiguous. Germline V gene data show CDR1 as SNHLY and CDR2 as FYNNEI. Trimming removed 6 bases at V and 3 bases at J, with 6 bases between. The CDR3 contains 11 residues. The CDR3 here is CASRGGYEQYF. As DNA, the CDR3 is TGTGCCAGCAGGGGTGGCTACGAGCAGTACTTC.

In its sample, this clone was seen a few times. The J gene is TRBJ2-5, the V gene TRBV5-1; D is unresolved. The V gene's germline CDR1 is SGHRS and CDR2 YFSETQ. This CDR3 comprises 13 residues. V lost 3 bases and J lost 2, with 8 bases in between. CDR3 bases: TGCGCCAGCAGCTACAGTGGGCAAGAGACCCAGTACTTC. This encodes CASSYSGQETQYF.

V is TRBV18 and J is TRBJ2-5, with 8 bases matching TRBD1. The CDR3 totals 14 residues. CDR1 and CDR2 from the germline V gene are KGHSH and LQKENI. With 3 bases clipped from V and 2 bases from J, the junction kept 2 bases outside the gene matches. The CDR3 protein is CASSPRTGQETQYF. In DNA, the CDR3 is TGTGCCAGCTCACCTCGGACAGGGCAAGAGACCCAGTACTTC.

This chain links TRBV11-3 with TRBJ2-3, with D maybe TRBD2 (5 bases). V lost 1 base and J lost 1, with 9 bases in between. The germline V gene encodes CDR1 SGHNT and CDR2 YENEEA. The length of the CDR3 is 15 residues. CDR3 DNA sequence: TGTGCCAGCAGCTTAGGCGGGCTTCGCACAGATACGCAGTATTTT. Protein product: CASSLGGLRTDTQYF.

The chain combines TRBV19 with TRBJ1-5, with D unclear. There are 15 residues in the CDR3. The V end was cut by 4 bases, the J end by 7 bases, with 17 bases between. CDR1 is LNHDA and CDR2 is SQIVND in the germline V gene (reference sequence). Here the CDR3 reads CASSTQHQRQQPQHF. The CDR3 DNA sequence: TGTGCCAGTAGTACCCAACATCAGAGGCAACAGCCCCAGCATTTT.

The V and J genes are TRBV6-1 and TRBJ1-5; D is possibly TRBD1 (5 bases). The CDR3 runs to 15 residues. The germline V and J ends were trimmed by 7 bases and 6 bases, with 19 bases remaining between them. In germline, CDR1 is MNHNS, CDR2 SASEGT. The CDR3 nucleotides read TGTGCCAGCATCTCTTTGGGGACCATGGCTCAGCCCCAGCATTTT. Amino acids: CASISLGTMAQPQHF.

The chain is built from TRBV15 and TRBJ2-1; D not certain. Trimming pared 1 base from V and 3 bases from J, leaving 4 bases between. The germline V gene encodes CDR1 LNHNV and CDR2 YYDKDF (reference sequence). The CDR3 length is 13 residues. For the CDR3, the DNA is TGTGCCACCAGCAGAGGGGACTACAATGAGCAGTTCTTC. This sequence encodes CATSRGDYNEQFF.

As concerns this clone: At the DNA level, this CDR3 is encoded by other sequences in the same sample as well. The rearrangement joins TRBV4-3 to TRBJ2-7, with D unresolved. There are 11 residues in the CDR3. V lost 4 bases and J lost 2, with 3 bases in between. Per the germline V gene, CDR1 is LGHNA and CDR2 is YSLEER. CDR3 DNA sequence: TGCGCCAGCAGCCGAGCCTACGAGCAGTACTTC. Its protein product is CASSRAYEQYF.

The chain uses TRBV5-4 and TRBJ2-1, with 14 bases matching TRBD2. This CDR3 region has 17 residues. Germline V gene data show CDR1 as SGHNT and CDR2 as YYREEE (reference sequence). With 0 bases clipped from V and 6 bases from J, the junction kept 5 bases outside the gene matches. CDR3 protein: CASSLGPGLAGVNEQFF. CDR3 sequence (DNA): TGTGCCAGCAGCTTGGGGCCGGGACTAGCGGGGGTCAATGAGCAGTTCTTC.

The V call is TRBV11-2, the J call TRBJ2-3; D is unresolved. CDR1 is SGHAT, CDR2 FQNNGV, per germline. Trimming shortened V by 3 bases and J by 0 bases, and 7 bases separated the two germline ends. The CDR3 sequence is 14 residues long. CDR3 coding DNA: TGTGCCAGCAGCTTCTTACTTAGCACAGATACGCAGTATTTT. As protein: CASSFLLSTDTQYF.

The chain combines TRBV28 with TRBJ2-1; no reliable D call. This CDR3 is 13 amino acids long. CDR1 is MDHEN and CDR2 is SYDVKM in the germline V gene. V dropped 1 base and J dropped 8 bases, with 9 bases sitting between them. CDR3 coding DNA: TGTGCCAGCAGTTTATTGTTGTCGGATGAGCAGTTCTTC. Residues: CASSLLLSDEQFF.

The chain employs TRBV7-2 and TRBJ1-2; maybe TRBD1 (5 bases). The CDR3 runs 13 residues. Germline CDR1 reads SGHTA; CDR2 reads FQGNSA. The V and J ends lost 4 bases and 8 bases respectively, with 14 bases between them. The CDR3 reads CASSSTNPGGYTF. The CDR3 region has the DNA TGTGCCAGCAGCTCCACGAATCCAGGGGGCTACACCTTC.

The J gene is TRBJ2-1, the V gene TRBV19; the D is unclear. Trimming cost V 6 bases and J 4 bases, with 16 bases left between them. CDR1 LNHDA and CDR2 SQIVND come from the germline V gene (reference sequence). The CDR3 totals 15 residues. Here the CDR3 DNA reads TGTGCCAGTAGCCCTCCGGGTCTTCTTTACAATGAGCAGTTCTTC. Translating it yields CASSPPGLLYNEQFF.

The chain is built from TRBV7-2 and TRBJ2-1; D gene uncertain. Deletions cut 1 base from V and 8 bases from J, with 12 bases between. Looked up from germline, CDR1 is SGHTA and CDR2 is FQGNSA. This CDR3 comprises 14 residues. This CDR3 is CASSLGFLLDEQFF. The CDR3 DNA reads TGTGCCAGCAGCTTAGGGTTTTTATTAGATGAGCAGTTCTTC.

Only a few counts were recorded for this clone. The chain employs TRBV10-3 and TRBJ2-2, with a possible D match to TRBD2 (5 bases). Germline V gene lookup returns CDR1 ENHRY and CDR2 SYGVKD. The CDR3 has 14 amino acids. Trimming cost V 4 bases and J 6 bases, with 12 bases left between them. CDR3 bases: TGTGCCATCAGTGCTGTGGGAGTGCCCGGGGAGCTGTTTTTT. It translates to CAISAVGVPGELFF.

In nucleotides, the CDR3 is TGTGCCAGCTCACCCGACTGGGGACTAGCGGGAGGGCACTCCTACGAGCAGTACTTC. Translating gives CASSPDWGLAGGHSYEQYF. The chain recombines TRBV18 with TRBJ2-7; TRBD2 matches at 16 bases. The trim removed 3 bases at V and 0 bases at J, leaving 8 bases unmatched. Germline CDR1 KGHSH, CDR2 LQKENI. The CDR3 length is 19 residues.

A few counts support this clone. This chain uses TRBV4-3 with TRBJ2-3; D remains ambiguous. This CDR3 comprises 15 residues. The germline V gene encodes CDR1 LGHNA and CDR2 YSLEER. The ends were cut back, 0 bases at V and 0 bases at J, with 7 bases in the middle. CDR3 coding DNA: TGCGCCAGCAGCCAAGAGCGACATAGCACAGATACGCAGTATTTT. It is translated as CASSQERHSTDTQYF.

The chain is built from TRBV7-9 and TRBJ2-3; D possibly corresponds to TRBD2 (6 bases). The CDR3 contains 15 residues. Germline loops: CDR1 SEHNR, CDR2 FQNEAQ (reference sequence). Trimming removed 3 bases from V and 4 bases from J, with 14 bases in between. The CDR3 nucleotides read TGTGCCAGCAGCTTCTCGGGGTCGGGGGCAGATACGCAGTATTTT. Its translation is CASSFSGSGADTQYF.